A selection of T cell receptor beta chains follows, all from one sample in a study of cytotoxic CD8 clonotypes in ibrutinib-treated CLL. Only in-frame clones appear in the TCRdb table, and some are missing; sequencing was by immunoSEQ multiplex PCR. The sample has roughly 200,000 clones; over 60% are singletons. The source was PBMCs, collected after 24 months of ibrutinib treatment. The receptors were gathered from a human donor with chronic lymphocytic leukemia. The CDR3 runs from the conserved cysteine through the conserved F or W. The D gene is left open where the match is weak. Some rows mark clone size as missing; the rest say once, few, many or name a class of expanded clone.

J: TRBJ2-7; size: -; D: TRBD1; V: TRBV27; length: 15; DNA: TGTGCCAGCAGTCCCCAGGGGGCCCGATCCTACGAGCAGTACTTC; CDR3: CASSPQGARSYEQYF
J: TRBJ1-1; size: -; D: TRBD1; V: TRBV6-5; length: 16; DNA: TGTGCCAGCAGTTACGATTCAGGGGGGGAGCACACTGAAGCTTTCTTT; CDR3: CASSYDSGGEHTEAFF
J: TRBJ2-5; size: few; D: -; V: TRBV14; length: 12; DNA: TGTGCCAGCAGCCAAGACGGAGGGGCCCAGTACTTC; CDR3: CASSQDGGAQYF
J: TRBJ1-5; size: few; D: -; V: TRBV7-2; length: 15; DNA: TGTGCCAGCAGCGCGGGGGCGTCAGGCAATCAGCCCCAGCATTTT; CDR3: CASSAGASGNQPQHF
J: TRBJ2-3; size: -; D: TRBD1; V: TRBV7-6; length: 15; DNA: TGTGCCAGCAGCTTAATTCAGGGGGTGGCAGATACGCAGTATTTT; CDR3: CASSLIQGVADTQYF
J: TRBJ1-1; size: -; D: -; V: TRBV11-1; length: 13; DNA: TGTGCCAGCAGCGCAGACAGGAACACTGAAGCTTTCTTT; CDR3: CASSADRNTEAFF
J: TRBJ2-1; size: -; D: TRBD2; V: TRBV4-3; length: 15; DNA: TGCGCCAGCAGCCAAGGGACTAGCTCATACAATGAGCAGTTCTTC; CDR3: CASSQGTSSYNEQFF
J: TRBJ2-7; size: -; D: -; V: TRBV2; length: 12; DNA: TGTGCCAGCAAGCTAGCATCCTACGAGCAGTACTTC; CDR3: CASKLASYEQYF
J: TRBJ2-1; size: -; D: TRBD1; V: TRBV7-6; length: 13; DNA: TGTGCCAGCAGCGACACAGGGGGCGGTGAGCAGTTCTTC; CDR3: CASSDTGGGEQFF
J: TRBJ2-7; size: -; D: TRBD1; V: TRBV4-1; length: 15; DNA: TGCGCCAGCAGCCAGGAGGACAGGGGTTCGAACGAGCAGTACTTC; CDR3: CASSQEDRGSNEQYF
J: TRBJ2-1; size: -; D: -; V: TRBV25-1; length: 13; DNA: TGTGCCAGCAGTTGGGGGACCAACAATGAGCAGTTCTTC; CDR3: CASSWGTNNEQFF
J: TRBJ2-5; size: few; D: TRBD1; V: TRBV10-3; length: 13; DNA: TGTGCCATCAGTGGGGGACAGGAAGAGACCCAGTACTTC; CDR3: CAISGGQEETQYF
J: TRBJ2-1; size: once; D: TRBD2; V: TRBV29-1; length: 15; DNA: TGCAGCGTTGACGACCCGGGGGGTACATACAATGAGCAGTTCTTC; CDR3: CSVDDPGGTYNEQFF
J: TRBJ2-7; size: once; D: TRBD2; V: TRBV27; length: 15; DNA: TGTGCCAGCAGTCCGAGACTAGCGGGAACCTACGAGCAGTACTTC; CDR3: CASSPRLAGTYEQYF